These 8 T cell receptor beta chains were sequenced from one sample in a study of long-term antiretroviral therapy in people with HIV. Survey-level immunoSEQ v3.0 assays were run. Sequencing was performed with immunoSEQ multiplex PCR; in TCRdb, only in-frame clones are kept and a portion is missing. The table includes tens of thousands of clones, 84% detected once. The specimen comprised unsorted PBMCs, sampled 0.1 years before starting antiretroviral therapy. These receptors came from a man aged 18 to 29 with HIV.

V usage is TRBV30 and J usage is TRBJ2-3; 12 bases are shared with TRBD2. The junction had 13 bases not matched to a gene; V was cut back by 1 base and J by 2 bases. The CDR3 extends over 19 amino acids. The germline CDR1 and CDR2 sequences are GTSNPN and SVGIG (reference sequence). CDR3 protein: CAWSGLAGDPLKFTDTQYF. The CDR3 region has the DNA TGTGCCTGGAGTGGACTAGCGGGGGACCCACTTAAATTCACAGATACGCAGTATTTT.

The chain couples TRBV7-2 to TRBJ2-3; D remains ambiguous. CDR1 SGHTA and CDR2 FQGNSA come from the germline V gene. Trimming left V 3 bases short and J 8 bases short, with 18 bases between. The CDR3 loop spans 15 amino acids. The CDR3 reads CASSLAFGRGGTQYF. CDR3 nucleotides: TGTGCCAGCAGCTTGGCCTTCGGTCGTGGCGGTACGCAGTATTTT.

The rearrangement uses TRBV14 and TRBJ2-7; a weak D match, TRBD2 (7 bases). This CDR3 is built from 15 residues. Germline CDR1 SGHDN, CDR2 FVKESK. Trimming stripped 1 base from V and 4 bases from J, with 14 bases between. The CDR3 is CASSQVWGGQYEQYF. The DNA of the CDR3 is TGTGCCAGCAGCCAAGTGTGGGGGGGCCAATACGAGCAGTACTTC.

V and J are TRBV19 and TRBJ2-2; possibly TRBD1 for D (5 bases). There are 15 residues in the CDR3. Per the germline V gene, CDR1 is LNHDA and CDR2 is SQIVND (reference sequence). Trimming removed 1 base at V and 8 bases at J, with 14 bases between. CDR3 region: CASSIVRTPPGELFF. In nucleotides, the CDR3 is TGTGCCAGTAGTATAGTTAGGACACCACCGGGGGAGCTGTTTTTT.

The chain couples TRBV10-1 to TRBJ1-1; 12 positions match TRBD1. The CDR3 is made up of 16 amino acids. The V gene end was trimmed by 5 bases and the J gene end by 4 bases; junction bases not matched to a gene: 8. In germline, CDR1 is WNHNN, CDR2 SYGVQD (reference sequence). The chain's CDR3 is CASSYTRDRGLTEAFF. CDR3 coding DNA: TGCGCCAGCAGTTATACCCGGGACAGGGGGCTCACTGAAGCTTTCTTT.

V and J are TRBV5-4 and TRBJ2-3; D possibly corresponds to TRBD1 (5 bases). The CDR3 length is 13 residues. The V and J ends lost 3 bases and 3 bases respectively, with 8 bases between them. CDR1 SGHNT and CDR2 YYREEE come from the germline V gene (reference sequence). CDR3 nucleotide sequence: TGTGCCAGCAGCTACCACAGGACAGATACGCAGTATTTT. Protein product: CASSYHRTDTQYF.

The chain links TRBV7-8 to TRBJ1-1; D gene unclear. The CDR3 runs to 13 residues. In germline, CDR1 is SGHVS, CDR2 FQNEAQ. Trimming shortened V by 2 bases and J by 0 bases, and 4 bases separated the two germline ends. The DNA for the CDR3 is TGTGCCAGCAGCTTACAGTTGAACACTGAAGCTTTCTTT. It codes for CASSLQLNTEAFF.

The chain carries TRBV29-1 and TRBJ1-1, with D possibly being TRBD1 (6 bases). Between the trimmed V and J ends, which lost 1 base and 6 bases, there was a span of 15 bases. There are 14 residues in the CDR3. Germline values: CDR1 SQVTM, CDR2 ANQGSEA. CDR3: CSVEGQARGAEAFF. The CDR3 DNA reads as TGCAGCGTTGAAGGACAGGCCCGAGGGGCTGAAGCTTTCTTT.